The 3 T cell receptor beta chains reported below all come from one sample, sequenced in a study of cytomegalovirus exposure and HLA in healthy donors. The study ran its PCR with 60 Vbeta and 13 Jbeta primers. Clones were read by immunoSEQ multiplex PCR, and TCRdb kept only the in-frame ones, dropping some. The data hold roughly 160,000 clones, with just under 80% observed a single time. The material sequenced was PBMCs. The receptor set was obtained from a woman aged 45-60 years in good health and CMV-seropositive.

This clone was seen a single time. The chain employs TRBV18 and TRBJ2-5, with D possibly being TRBD1 (6 bases). Trimming shortened V by 5 bases and J by 5 bases, and 9 bases separated the two germline ends. Germline V gives CDR1 KGHSH, CDR2 LQKENI. CDR3 length equals 12 residues. The CDR3 DNA sequence: TGTGCCAGCTCATCCACAGGGGAGACCCAGTACTTC. Translated: CASSSTGETQYF.

The rearrangement links TRBV27 to TRBJ2-1, with D perhaps TRBD2 (5 bases). V was clipped by 5 bases and J by 7 bases, with 6 bases between them. Germline lookup yields CDR1 MNHEY and CDR2 SMNVEV (reference sequence). This CDR3 spans 11 amino acids. The DNA for the CDR3 is TGTGCCAGCAGTGGAGGTAATGAGCAGTTCTTC. This sequence encodes CASSGGNEQFF.

The count of this clone is one. The chain uses TRBV11-2 and TRBJ2-1; D possibly corresponds to TRBD2 (5 bases). CDR1 and CDR2 (germline): SGHAT, FQNNGV. The length of the CDR3 is 17 residues. The V end was cut by 1 base, the J end by 0 bases, with 13 bases between. The CDR3 here is CASSLGSGGSSYNEQFF. CDR3 bases: TGTGCCAGCAGCTTAGGCTCTGGAGGAAGCTCCTACAATGAGCAGTTCTTC.